Listed here is a single TCR beta chain. This clone's antigen is unknown. Base qualities are not at hand, and no much larger clone is one base apart. In total, around 600 healthy bone marrow donors made up the cohort. All cohort members were sampled while nominally healthy, although unrecorded immune exposures were likely present. The donor was CMV seronegative and was included in the group of 352 seronegative cohort members. Every donor gave a peripheral blood sample, and the peripheral blood mononuclear cells from that sample were used for TCR beta sequencing. Genomic DNA extraction from the blood cell samples was performed with the Qiagen DNeasy Blood Extraction Kit. The data derive from a study of cytomegalovirus exposure and HLA in healthy donors (dated by TCRdb to the late 2010s). About the study as a whole: In an earlier analysis of under 750 of the donors, 276 Gb of sequence data and approximately 120 million unique TCR beta sequences from roughly 190 million T cells were reported. Roughly 320 gigabases of sequencing data and approximately 92 million unique TCR sequences made up an early release that covered some 640 HLA-typed donors. Of the 300 to 500 genotyped donors, over 80% were placed in the genetic ancestry cluster associated with self-reported Caucasian donors. The study aimed to test whether cataloging public T cell receptors could reveal signatures of past pathogen exposure. The study profiled the T cell repertoires of about 720 subjects by immunosequencing and related them to cytomegalovirus serostatus. In addition to the first cohort of 666 subjects, a separate validation cohort of 120 different subjects was used. To predict cytomegalovirus infection status, the study combined high-throughput TCR immunosequencing, statistical association of individual TCRs with disease status, and machine learning. A later analysis re-examined previously published TCR beta repertoires from more than 550 donors and added high-resolution HLA genotyping to investigate patterns of TCR occurrence. Rather than drawing on any new phenotypic data, the later analysis identified candidate immune exposures from TCR beta sequences and the way those sequences occurred across donors. An earlier analysis of 587 of the donors used high-throughput TCR beta sequencing to judge whether each TCR beta V gene segment behaved as functional or pseudogenic. Donor age, sex, ethnicity and CMV serostatus were compiled together with the repertoire data. In a later genetic analysis, genome-wide SNP genotypes for about 55% of the roughly 670 donors were used, and that subset was treated as a discovery cohort. Every discovery cohort repertoire had been produced on one sequencing platform. Class I and class II HLA loci were covered by the typing at four-digit resolution. Typing coverage differed by locus: A, B, C, DRB1 and DQB1 were typed in about 620-630 donors, DQA1 in around 500, DPA1 in around 610, and DPB1 in around 440. A handful of DR-DQ haplotypes were handled as single units for association and clustering because linkage in the cohort was strong. On average, roughly 200,000 unique TCR beta nucleotide sequences were sequenced per donor among several hundred genotyped donors of the cohort, with 15% to 20% of those sequences being non-productive.

Library prep was done by the immunoSEQ multiplex PCR assay. For the multiplex PCR, a mixture combining 60 forward primers for TCR Vbeta segments and 13 reverse primers for TCR Jbeta segments was used. Amplification of the CDR3 region of rearranged TCR beta genes was performed with a multiplex PCR assay on genomic DNA. Amplified TCR beta libraries were sequenced as 87-base-pair reads on the Illumina HiSeq System. Regarding the original processing steps: In a later analysis, some 80 million unique TCR beta chains were counted across the 690 or so repertoires, and approximately 11 million of these chains were shared by at least two donors. Raw reads were error-corrected and collapsed into unique sequences by a nearest-neighbor algorithm in which closely related sequences were merged to remove PCR and sequencing errors. CDR3 sequences were aligned to IMGT reference sequences to assign V, D and J gene segments. Each retained sequence needed at least a six-nucleotide match to both a V gene segment and a J gene segment. A rearrangement counted as productive if the CDR3 had no stop codons and remained in frame with V and J, and every other rearrangement counted as non-productive. CDR3 was defined by IMGT convention, running from the second conserved V-encoded cysteine to the conserved J-encoded phenylalanine. The earlier analysis of 587 of the donors excluded any sequence lacking an unambiguous match to a single V gene segment. In an earlier analysis of 587 of the donors, V segments were called functional above 56.7% productive rearrangements and were called segregating when the between-donor standard deviation exceeded 5%. A statistical classification framework was built for diagnosing cytomegalovirus status from the catalog of TCR beta chain sequences. V and J gene assignment, in a later analysis, came from comparing TCR nucleotide sequences with IMGT/GENE-DB human TR gene sequences. Using the TCRdist pipeline, a later analysis assigned CDR3 sequences along with most-parsimonious VDJ recombination scenarios. In a later analysis, each TCR beta chain was defined by its CDR3 amino acid sequence together with its V-gene family, and reads without a unique V-gene family were excluded. As a way to deal with suspected cross-contamination and a sequencing artifact, a later analysis dropped 640 or so nucleotide sequences that were highly shared and had low generation probability. In a later analysis, a clonal expansion index was calculated for each public chain from normalized within-repertoire ranks of inferred template counts. In a later analysis, generation probabilities were computed with a VDJ recombination model fitted to out-of-frame rearrangements, and the resulting probabilities were checked against IGoR. A later analysis scored TCR-TCR, TCR-HLA and TCR-CMV co-occurrence with hypergeometric tests, applying a repertoire-size bias correction to TCR pairs. In a later analysis, false discovery rates were estimated by permuting HLA or CMV assignments 20 times. In a later analysis, co-occurring TCRs were grouped using DBSCAN, and TCRdist sequence similarity was added for clustering within HLA-allele-positive subsets. Repertoires with fewer than 30,000 or more than 120,000 public chains were left out of co-occurrence clustering, as were five repertoires with anomalous nucleotide sharing. TCRdb took over this immuneACCESS table, retaining in-frame rearrangements with V and J assigned. Such tables are incomplete; in checked studies, under half of the missing clones stem from an unresolved V gene, and the remainder is unexplained. That table is the source of V, J and clone size, and D and trimming were worked out from the DNA. The sample table holds more than 130,000 clones, of which about 75% were seen once. The ten most abundant clones make up under 4.5% of the sample.

What the research found in general, with its limitations: Compared with equally common non-associated chains, HLA-associated TCR beta chains in a later analysis were more clonally expanded and had lower generation probabilities. In a later genetic analysis, a missense DCLRE1C variant was associated with V-gene and J-gene trimming of TCR beta chains, and the association was replicated in an independent cohort. A later analysis found that TCR association rates varied across HLA loci, with DRB1 alleles showing the most associated TCRs and HLA-C alleles the fewest. Because counts were too low, under 20 rarely observed V segments, including chromosome 9 orphons, were left out of the earlier analysis of 587 of the donors. Broadly in line with IMGT annotations, most TCR beta V segments showed up in productive rearrangements about 87% or about 30% of the time in an earlier analysis of several hundred of the donors. According to a later analysis, parvovirus B19, influenza, CMV and Epstein-Barr virus appeared linked to several top co-occurrence clusters. Compared with the roughly 600-donor mean, donors in an Asian-associated ancestry cluster had fewer N-insertions in productive TCRs, according to a later genetic analysis. Most TCR sequences were observed very rarely across donors, whereas some public TCRs were present in many individuals. A group of highly shared sequence variants was considered likely to be a technical artifact of the sequencing pipeline. Some IMGT-functional V segments, including TRBV6-2 and TRBV6-3, could not be distinguished by the 87-base-pair reads and were therefore excluded. Only TCR beta chains were sequenced in this cohort, and the absence of alpha or paired-chain data limited detectable features. In the study, around 150 TCR beta chains were listed as associated with cytomegalovirus. Three of the identified cytomegalovirus-associated TCR beta chains were confirmed in vitro to be specific for cytomegalovirus antigens. In a later analysis, 16,951 TCR beta sequences were associated with specific HLA alleles at a false discovery rate of 0.05. In both the original and validation cohorts, the classifier was reported to diagnose cytomegalovirus status with high specificity and sensitivity. Sequencing depth was assumed to be roughly uniform across donors in the presence/absence analyses, though that assumption may not hold. The authors suggested that the approach could potentially be extended to other disease states and immunological phenotypes. A further reported finding was that TCR beta sequences accurately predicted the HLA-A and HLA-B alleles for most subjects in the first cohort. Linkage disequilibrium might explain the correlated functional status among segregating V segments, but an unknown experimental factor could not be ruled out. The only immune exposure information available for the cohort was CMV serostatus. According to a later analysis, most CMV-associated TCR beta chains appeared to be HLA-restricted, and the HLA associations seemed to be driven largely by CMV exposure. Strong co-occurrence of HLA alleles, especially DR and DQ, made assigning TCR associations to individual alleles difficult. Because HLA typing was missing for some donors at each locus, association tests included only the typed subset.

V is shortened by 5 bases, J by 2 bases, and the region joining them spans 11 bases. From a lookup of the germline V gene, CDR1 and CDR2 are SQVTM and ANQGSEA. The CDR3 measures 13 amino acids from cysteine to phenylalanine. Kept here is only the CDR3 DNA, which spans 39 bases and is read in frame from base 1. Material for sequencing was PBMCs. The rearranged chain carries TRBV29-1 and TRBJ2-3; TRBD2 is a possible D gene, resting on 6 matching bases. This sequence was found in a man aged 18 to 35 in good health and CMV-seronegative. The nucleotide sequence reads TGCAGCGTTAGGCGGGACTCCACAGATACGCAGTATTTT. Its protein product is CSVRRDSTDTQYF.